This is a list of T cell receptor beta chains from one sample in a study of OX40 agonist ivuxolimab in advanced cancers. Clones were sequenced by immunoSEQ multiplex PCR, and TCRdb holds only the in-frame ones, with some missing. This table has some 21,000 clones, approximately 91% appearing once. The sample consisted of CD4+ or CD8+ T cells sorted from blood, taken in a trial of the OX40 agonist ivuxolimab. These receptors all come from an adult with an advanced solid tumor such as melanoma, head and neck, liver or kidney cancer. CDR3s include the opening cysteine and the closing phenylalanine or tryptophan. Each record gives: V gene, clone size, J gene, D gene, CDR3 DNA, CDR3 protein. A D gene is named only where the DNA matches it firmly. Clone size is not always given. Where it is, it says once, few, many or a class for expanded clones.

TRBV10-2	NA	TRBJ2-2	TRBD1	TGCGCCAGCAGACAGGGGGTCACCGGGGAGCTGTTTTTT	CASRQGVTGELFF
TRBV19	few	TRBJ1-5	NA	TGTGCCAGTAGTAGGAGTAGGGATAGCAATCAGCCCCAGCATTTT	CASSRSRDSNQPQHF
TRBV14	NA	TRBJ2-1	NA	TGTGCCAGCAGCCAAGGTACAGGGATCTACAATGAGCAGTTCTTC	CASSQGTGIYNEQFF
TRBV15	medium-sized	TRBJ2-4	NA	TGTGCCACCAGCAGAGACCAGATTCAAAACATTCAGTACTTC	CATSRDQIQNIQYF
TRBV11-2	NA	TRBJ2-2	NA	TGTGCCAGCAGCTTATTCGGAGCGGACACCGGGGAGCTGTTTTTT	CASSLFGADTGELFF
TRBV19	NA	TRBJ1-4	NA	TGTGCCAGTAGTAGCATCGGGGCAACTAATGAAAAACTGTTTTTT	CASSSIGATNEKLFF
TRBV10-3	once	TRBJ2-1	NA	TGTGCCATCAGTGCCGGGACCGAGGGCTCCTACAATGAGCAGTTCTTC	CAISAGTEGSYNEQFF
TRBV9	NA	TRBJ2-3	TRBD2	TGTGCCAGCAGCCCTAAGGGCGGGGGGGCTAGCACAGATACGCAGTATTTT	CASSPKGGGASTDTQYF
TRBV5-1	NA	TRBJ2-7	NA	TGCGCCAGCAGCTTGGAAAGGGCGGTATACTACGAGCAGTACTTC	CASSLERAVYYEQYF
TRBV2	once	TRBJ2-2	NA	TGTGCCAGCAGTTTAGCGGCGAACACCGGGGAGCTGTTTTTT	CASSLAANTGELFF
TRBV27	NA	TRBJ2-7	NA	TGTGCCAGCAGTTTAGTCCCGGGACCTAGCTCCTACGAGCAGTACTTC	CASSLVPGPSSYEQYF
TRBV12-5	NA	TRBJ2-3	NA	TGTGCTAGTGGTTTGGTAGAAGGGGATACGCAGTATTTT	CASGLVEGDTQYF
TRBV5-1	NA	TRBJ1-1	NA	TGCGCCAGCAGTCCCGGGGCTATCCGCGTTTACACTGAAGCTTTCTTT	CASSPGAIRVYTEAFF
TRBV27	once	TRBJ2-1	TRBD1	TGTGCCAGCAGTTTAGGGACAGGGTCCTACAATGAGCAGTTCTTC	CASSLGTGSYNEQFF
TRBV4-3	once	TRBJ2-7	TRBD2	TGCGCCAGCAGCCAAGACACTAGCGGGAGTGTCACCTACGAGCAGTACTTC	CASSQDTSGSVTYEQYF
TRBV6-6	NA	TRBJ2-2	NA	TGTGCCAGCAGTTACAAGACTCCCTTTACCGGGGAGCTGTTTTTT	CASSYKTPFTGELFF
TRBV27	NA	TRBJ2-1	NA	TGTGCCAGCAGTTTATTGTTGGGGAGCTCCTACAATGAGCAGTTCTTC	CASSLLLGSSYNEQFF
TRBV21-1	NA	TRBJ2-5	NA	TGTGCCAGCTTGGTTAGCGGGAGTTTTGAGACCCAGTACTTC	CASLVSGSFETQYF
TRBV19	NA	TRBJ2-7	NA	TGTGCCAGTAGTAAAACCAGCTCCTACGAGCAGTACTTC	CASSKTSSYEQYF
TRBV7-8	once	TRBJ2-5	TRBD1	TGTGCCAGCAGCTTAGGGGGCCGGACAGGGTCGGTGGTCGGGACCCAGTACTTC	CASSLGGRTGSVVGTQYF
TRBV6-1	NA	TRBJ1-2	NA	TGTGCCAGCAGTGAAGCTGAGTTGGCTGGCTACACCTTC	CASSEAELAGYTF
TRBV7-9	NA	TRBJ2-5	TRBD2	TGTGCCAGCAGCTTACAACTAGCGGAAGGGTTAGGGACCCAGTACTTC	CASSLQLAEGLGTQYF
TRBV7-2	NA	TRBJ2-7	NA	TGTGCCAGCAGCCCTAGCTCCTACGAGCAGTACTTC	CASSPSSYEQYF
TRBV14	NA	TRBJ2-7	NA	TGTGCCAGCAGCCAATACGGGCACGGACCTACATACGAGCAGTACTTC	CASSQYGHGPTYEQYF